This T cell receptor (beta chain) was identified during a study of control samples from healthy donors and cancer patients. Sequenced by immunoSEQ multiplex PCR; TCRdb stores in-frame clones only, minus some. The data show about 180,000 clones, about 92% seen once. This clone has a single count. The sequence derives from a man in his thirties or forties in good health. The specimen sequenced was blood.

CDR3: CASSLDSGSHNEQFF. The CDR3 coding sequence is TGTGCCAGCAGCTTGGACTCGGGCAGCCACAATGAGCAGTTCTTC. J is TRBJ2-1 and V is TRBV5-4; unclear D gene. Trimming pared 0 bases from V and 5 bases from J, leaving 12 bases between. This CDR3 region has 15 residues. The germline gives CDR1 SGHNT, CDR2 YYREEE (reference sequence).